The clone carrying this T cell receptor beta chain was found a few times. This specimen comes from a study of T cell changes during pregnancy in multiple sclerosis. This CDR3 has 14 amino acids. Germline CDR1 reads KGHSH; CDR2 reads LQKENI. With V trimmed by 3 bases and J by 7 bases, 8 bases remained unmatched. Measured with immunoSEQ multiplex PCR; TCRdb has only the in-frame clones, and not every one. This sample has approximately 51,000 clones, with roughly 93% found just once. J is TRBJ2-7 and V is TRBV18; 8 bases line up with TRBD1. This clonotype was sampled from a female donor with multiple sclerosis, enrolled in a pregnancy study. The specimen comprised peripheral blood, sampled in the second trimester of pregnancy. The CDR3 here is CASSPKTGAVEQYF. CDR3 coding DNA: TGTGCCAGCTCACCTAAGACAGGGGCGGTAGAGCAGTACTTC.